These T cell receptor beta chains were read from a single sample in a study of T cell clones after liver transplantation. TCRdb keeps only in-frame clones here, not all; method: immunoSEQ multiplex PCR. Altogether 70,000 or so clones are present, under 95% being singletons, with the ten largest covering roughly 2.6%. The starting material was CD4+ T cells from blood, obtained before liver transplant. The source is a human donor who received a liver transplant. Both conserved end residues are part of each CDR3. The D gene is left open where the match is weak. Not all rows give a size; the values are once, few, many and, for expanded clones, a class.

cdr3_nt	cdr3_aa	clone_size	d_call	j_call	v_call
TGTGCCAGCAGCTTGATCAGGGGACAAGAGACCCAGTACTTC	CASSLIRGQETQYF	few	.	TRBJ2-5	TRBV5-5
TGTGCCAGCACCCCTCCCCGGGACAACACCGGGGAGCTGTTTTTT	CASTPPRDNTGELFF	.	.	TRBJ2-2	TRBV11-3
TGTGCCAGCAGCCCTCCGGCGGGGGGAGGGCCTGAAGCTTTCTTT	CASSPPAGGGPEAFF	.	.	TRBJ1-1	TRBV9
TGTGCCAGCAGCCCCGCGACAAATCAGCCCAATGAGCAGTTCTTC	CASSPATNQPNEQFF	once	.	TRBJ2-1	TRBV11-2
TGTGCCAGCAGCTCGGGACAGGGGCTACGCTCTGGGGCCAACGTCCTGACTTTC	CASSSGQGLRSGANVLTF	once	TRBD1	TRBJ2-6	TRBV5-4
TGTGCCAGCAGTTACCCCTCTTCAGGGGATGGCTACACCTTC	CASSYPSSGDGYTF	.	.	TRBJ1-2	TRBV28
TGTGCCAGCAGCTCCCAGGGTCGGGGATCAGATACGCAGTATTTT	CASSSQGRGSDTQYF	.	.	TRBJ2-3	TRBV7-8
TGTGCCAGCAGCCAGGGGGGAGTAGGAGGCATATACAATGAGCAGTTCTTC	CASSQGGVGGIYNEQFF	.	.	TRBJ2-1	TRBV9
TGTGCCAGCAGCTTAGATGGGGGGCGACCCTTCTACGAGCAGTACTTC	CASSLDGGRPFYEQYF	.	.	TRBJ2-7	TRBV4-2
TGTGCCAGCAGCTCCCTTAGCGGGAGGGCCAACAATGAGCAGTTCTTC	CASSSLSGRANNEQFF	many	TRBD2	TRBJ2-1	TRBV11-2
TGTGCCAGCTCTCGGGGACTAGCGGGAAACGAGCAGTACTTC	CASSRGLAGNEQYF	.	TRBD2	TRBJ2-7	TRBV18
TGTGCCAGCAAACGGGACGGAGACTCCTACGAGCAGTACTTC	CASKRDGDSYEQYF	.	.	TRBJ2-7	TRBV27
TGTGCCAGCAGCCGAACGACTAGCGGGGGGGATAGTGATACGCAGTATTTT	CASSRTTSGGDSDTQYF	.	TRBD2	TRBJ2-3	TRBV4-2
TGTGCCAGCAGTTTAGTGCGGGGCGCGGCTGAAGCTTTCTTT	CASSLVRGAAEAFF	.	.	TRBJ1-1	TRBV28
TGTGCCAGCAGCTTGGGACAGGGGATCTACAATGAGCAGTTCTTC	CASSLGQGIYNEQFF	.	TRBD1	TRBJ2-1	TRBV5-4
TGTGCCAGCAGCAAAAGGAGAGACTTCGGTCGACAGGATAATGAGCAGTTCTTC	CASSKRRDFGRQDNEQFF	.	.	TRBJ2-1	TRBV21-1
TGTGCCAGCTCACCTCGACAGGGGACCACTGAAGCTTTCTTT	CASSPRQGTTEAFF	.	TRBD1	TRBJ1-1	TRBV18
TGTGCCAGCAGTTTCGGACAGGGCGGCGGCTACACCTTC	CASSFGQGGGYTF	.	TRBD1	TRBJ1-2	TRBV28